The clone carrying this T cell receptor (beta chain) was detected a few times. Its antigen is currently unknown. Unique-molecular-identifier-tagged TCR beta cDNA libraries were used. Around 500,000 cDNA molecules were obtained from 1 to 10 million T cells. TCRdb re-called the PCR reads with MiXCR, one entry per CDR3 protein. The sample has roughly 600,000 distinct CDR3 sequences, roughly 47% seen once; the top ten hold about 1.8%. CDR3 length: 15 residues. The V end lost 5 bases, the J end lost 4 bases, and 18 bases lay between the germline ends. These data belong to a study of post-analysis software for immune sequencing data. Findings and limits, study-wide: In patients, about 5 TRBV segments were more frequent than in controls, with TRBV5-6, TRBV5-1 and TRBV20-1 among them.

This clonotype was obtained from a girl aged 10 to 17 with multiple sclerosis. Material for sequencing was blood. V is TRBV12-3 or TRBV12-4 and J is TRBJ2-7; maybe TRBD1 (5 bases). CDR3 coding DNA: TGTGCCAGCAGTCCGGACGACAGAGGCGGATACGAGCAGTACTTC. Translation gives CASSPDDRGGYEQYF.